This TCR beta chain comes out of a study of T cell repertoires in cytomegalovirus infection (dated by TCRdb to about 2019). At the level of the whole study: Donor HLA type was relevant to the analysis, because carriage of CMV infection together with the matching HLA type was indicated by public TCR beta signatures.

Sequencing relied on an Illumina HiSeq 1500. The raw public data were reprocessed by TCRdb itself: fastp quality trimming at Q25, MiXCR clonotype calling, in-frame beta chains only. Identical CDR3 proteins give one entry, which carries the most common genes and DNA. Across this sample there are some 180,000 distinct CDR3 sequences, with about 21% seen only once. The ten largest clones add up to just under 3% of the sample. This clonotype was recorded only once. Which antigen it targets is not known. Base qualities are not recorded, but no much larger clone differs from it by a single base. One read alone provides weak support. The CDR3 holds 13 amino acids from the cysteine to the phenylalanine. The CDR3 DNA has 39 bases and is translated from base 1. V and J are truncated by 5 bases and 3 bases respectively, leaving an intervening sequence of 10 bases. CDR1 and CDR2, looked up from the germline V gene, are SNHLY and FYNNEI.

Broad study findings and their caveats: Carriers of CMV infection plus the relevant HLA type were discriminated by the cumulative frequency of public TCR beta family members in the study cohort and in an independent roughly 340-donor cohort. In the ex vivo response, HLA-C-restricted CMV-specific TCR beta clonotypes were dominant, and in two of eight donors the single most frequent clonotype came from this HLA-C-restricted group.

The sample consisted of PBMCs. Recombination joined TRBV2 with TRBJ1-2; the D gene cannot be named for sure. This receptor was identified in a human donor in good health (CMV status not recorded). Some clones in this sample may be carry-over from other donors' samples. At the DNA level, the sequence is TGTGCCAGCAGTACGGAGCCCTACTATGGCTACACCTTC. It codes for CASSTEPYYGYTF.